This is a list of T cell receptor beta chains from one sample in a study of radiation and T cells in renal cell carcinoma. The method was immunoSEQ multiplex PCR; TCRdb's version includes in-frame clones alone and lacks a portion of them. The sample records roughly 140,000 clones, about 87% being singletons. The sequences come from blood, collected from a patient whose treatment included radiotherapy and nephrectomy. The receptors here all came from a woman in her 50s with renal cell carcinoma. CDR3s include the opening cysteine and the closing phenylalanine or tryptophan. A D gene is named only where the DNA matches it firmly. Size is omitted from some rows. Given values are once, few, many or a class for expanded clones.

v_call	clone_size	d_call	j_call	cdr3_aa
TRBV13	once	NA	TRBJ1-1	CASSFREGAFF
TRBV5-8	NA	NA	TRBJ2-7	CASSLFRGSLTYEQYF
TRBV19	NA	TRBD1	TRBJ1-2	CASSGGQGAYGYTF
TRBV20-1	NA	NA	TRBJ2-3	CSAGPSDTQYF
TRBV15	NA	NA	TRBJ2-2	CATSRDPGSITGELFF
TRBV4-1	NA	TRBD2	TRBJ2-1	CASSQGYGPGLADQQFF
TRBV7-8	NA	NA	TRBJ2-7	CASSRRQAHEQYF
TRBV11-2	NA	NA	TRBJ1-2	CASSLEGHGYTF
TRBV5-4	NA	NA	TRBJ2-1	CASSLVGSSYNEQFF
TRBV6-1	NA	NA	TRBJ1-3	CASSEEGLSGNTIYF
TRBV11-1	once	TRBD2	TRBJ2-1	CASSLDSPGGSYNEQFF
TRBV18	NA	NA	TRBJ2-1	CASSPNSGSYNEQFF
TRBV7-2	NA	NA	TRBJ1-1	CASSQSLRTNTEAFF
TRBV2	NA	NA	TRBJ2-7	CASGETRQSRYEQYF
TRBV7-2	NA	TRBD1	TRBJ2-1	CASSWGQPPSYNEQFF
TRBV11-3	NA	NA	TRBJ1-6	CASSLGGIDSPLHF
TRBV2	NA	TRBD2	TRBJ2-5	CASSDLAGWETQYF
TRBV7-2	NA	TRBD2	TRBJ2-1	CASSKPGLTYNEQFF
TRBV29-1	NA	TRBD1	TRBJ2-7	CSVNLRQGYEQYF
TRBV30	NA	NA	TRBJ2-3	CAWTAGLSTDTQYF
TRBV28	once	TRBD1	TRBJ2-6	CASSLVRQGGANVLTF
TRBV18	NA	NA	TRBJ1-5	CASSSRQRSNQPQHF
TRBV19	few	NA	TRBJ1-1	CASSSAGPGTEAFF
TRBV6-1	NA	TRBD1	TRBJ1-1	CASSVAGGEGEAFF
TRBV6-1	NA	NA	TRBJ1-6	CASSDWSYNSPLHF
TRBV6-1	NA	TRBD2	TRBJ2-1	CASSPTRGTTEQFF
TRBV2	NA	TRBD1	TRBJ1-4	CASSDSGTGGEKLFF
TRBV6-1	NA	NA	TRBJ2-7	CASSEFYEQYF
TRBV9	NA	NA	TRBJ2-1	CASSVEGFVGEQFF
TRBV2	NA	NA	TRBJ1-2	CATSRGPRYGYTF
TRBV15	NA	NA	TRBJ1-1	CATSRKENTEAFF
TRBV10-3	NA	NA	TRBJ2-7	CAISERTDTYEQYF
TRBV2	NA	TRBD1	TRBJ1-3	CASSFLTGIDGNTIYF
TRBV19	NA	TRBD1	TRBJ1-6	CASKRDRSDNSPLHF
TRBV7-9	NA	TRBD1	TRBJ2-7	CASSLVSTGGSYEQYF
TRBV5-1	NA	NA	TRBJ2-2	CASRRGLAVNTGELFF
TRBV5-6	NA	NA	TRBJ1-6	CASSFRNSHNSPLHF
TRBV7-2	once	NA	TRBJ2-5	CASSLGPGGTQETQYF
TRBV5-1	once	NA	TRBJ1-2	CASSLEGNYGYTF
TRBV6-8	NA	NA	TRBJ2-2	CASSYSRGTESGELFF
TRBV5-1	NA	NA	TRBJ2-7	CASSRDTSQQYF
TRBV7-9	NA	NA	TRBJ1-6	CASHQFGINSPLHF
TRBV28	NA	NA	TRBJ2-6	CASRPHGDSGANVLTF
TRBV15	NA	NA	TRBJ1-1	CATSRLGTKAFF
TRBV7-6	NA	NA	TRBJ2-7	CASSSPQREQYF
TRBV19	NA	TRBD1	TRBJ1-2	CASSIIRDRGFGYTF
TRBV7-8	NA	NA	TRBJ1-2	CASSLGDREYGYTF
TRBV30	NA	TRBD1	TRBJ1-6	CAWSLPDRVYNSPLHF